This T cell receptor (beta chain) emerged from a study of CD8 T cells in ankylosing spondylitis. Broader study findings: Several of the motif variants were reported before in synovial fluid and blood from reactive arthritis.

This clonotype was counted a few times. The antigen is unknown. Scientists made TCR beta libraries using quantitative 5'-RACE with molecular barcodes. One entry per CDR3 protein, called by TCRdb with MiXCR from the 5' RACE reads. The sample lists 250,000 or so distinct CDR3 sequences; about 24% were seen once. Sequences were obtained from blood, either unsorted or a sorted T cell fraction (not recorded which). The source is a male donor with ankylosing spondylitis or in good health (not recorded which).

The CDR3 DNA reads TGCGCCAGCAGCTTGTCACCCAGCTCTGGGGCCAACGTCCTGACTTTC. It specifies CASSLSPSSGANVLTF. The gene calls are TRBV5-1 and TRBJ2-6; D call uncertain. The ends were cut back, 1 base at V and 0 bases at J, with 8 bases in the middle. This CDR3 spans 16 amino acids. In germline, CDR1 is SGHRS, CDR2 YFSETQ. Full variable domain (outside the CDR3, taken from reference TRBV5-1 and TRBJ2-6): KAGVTQTPRYLIKTRGQQVTLSCSPISGHRSVSWYQQTPGQGLQFLFEYFSETQRNKGNFPGRFSGRQFSNSRSEMNVSTLELGDSALYLCASSLSPSSGANVLTFGAGSRLTVL.